This note documents a single T cell receptor (beta chain) sequence. Its specificity is unknown. Healthy HIV-negative adults with no recent acute infections or vaccinations were recruited as donors. The sample belongs to a study of shared clonotypes between healthy human individuals. Overall study findings and caveats: Compared with clonotypes that all four donors shared, non-shared clonotypes had lower generation probabilities. How much donors shared clonotypes was expected to be affected by sequencing depth.

The CDR3 is made up of 10 amino acids. CDR1 LNHDA and CDR2 SQIVND come from the germline V gene (reference sequence). Method: immunoSEQ multiplex PCR; TCRdb's copy keeps in-frame clones and lacks some. The sample lists some 350,000 clones; approximately 79% were seen once. This receptor was obtained from a man aged 30 to 45 in good health. The rearrangement uses TRBV19 and TRBJ2-1; the D is unclear. Sequenced sample: memory CD4+ T cells sorted from blood. Subset denoted: CD45RA-negative fraction. The DNA for the CDR3 is TGTTCTTGCGGATACAATGAGCAGTTCTTC. It is translated as CSCGYNEQFF.